This T cell receptor beta chain comes out of a study of lymphopenia after photon versus proton radiotherapy (dated by TCRdb to about 2019). Broadly, across the study: The study compared the immunological effects of photon versus proton radiation therapy in patients with gastrointestinal tumors who developed high-grade lymphopenia. The goal of the study was to describe how the two radiation modalities differ in their effects on the immune system. A cohort of around 18 patients with gastrointestinal tumors who received either photon or proton therapy and subsequently developed lymphopenia was included. What the research found in general, with its limitations: The authors looked at the survival association only in patients who died, and they framed better survival with proton therapy as a possibility rather than a demonstrated result. Once the lymphocyte count had reached its nadir, the repertoires of photon-treated patients showed oligoclonal expansion, particularly of CD8+ Temra cells, and this expansion drove the decline in diversity. Relative stability during treatment was observed in proton-treated patients, whereas loss of naive T cells and TCR diversity and gain of effector/memory populations were observed in photon-treated patients. Across the cohort, among patients who died, a greater drop in TCR diversity after the nadir was inversely correlated with overall survival time.

The library was built by means of the immunoSEQ multiplex PCR assay. Alongside multiparametric flow cytometry, deep sequencing of rearranged TCR beta loci was used to profile the T cell repertoires. TCRdb retrieved this table from immuneACCESS and kept in-frame rearrangements only. Not all clones are present; in checked studies, unresolved V genes account for under half, and no reason is known for the remainder. The table for this sample lists roughly 65,000 clones; roughly 88% of them were counted only once. Approximately 2.6% of the sample is in the top ten clones. A note on this clone: The specificity of this receptor is unknown. The sample holds no much larger clone one base away, and base qualities are not on file.

The starting material was peripheral blood, obtained from a patient treated with photon-based radiotherapy. The TCR comes from a woman in her 70s with pancreatic cancer.

The sequenced DNA is TGTGCCAGCACCCGAGGGGCTAGCGGGACGGCAGATACGCAGTATTTT. It specifies CASTRGASGTADTQYF. The chain was built from TRBV2 and TRBJ2-3; 9 middle bases align to TRBD2. From cysteine to phenylalanine, the CDR3 is 16 amino acids long. CDR3 DNA only is kept here, 48 bases in frame from base 1. Sequences SNHLY (CDR1) and FYNNEI (CDR2) are obtained from the germline V gene. V trim: 7 bases; J trim: 4 bases; unmatched bases: 12.